The 28 T cell receptor beta chains below all came from one sample that was sequenced in a study of response to subunit inactivated influenza vaccine. One entry per CDR3 protein results from TCRdb running MiXCR on the RT-PCR reads. This table holds about 800,000 distinct CDR3 sequences, over 20% found once. The sample in question was PBMCs from blood, obtained roughly 5 days after vaccination. The receptors come from a man aged 45 to 65 who received an inactivated influenza vaccine.

In this sample, this clonotype turned up a few times. The gene calls are TRBV7-2 and TRBJ2-7; 12 bases are shared with TRBD1. The germline V gene encodes CDR1 SGHTA and CDR2 FQGNSA. This CDR3 contains 16 residues. V dropped 5 bases and J dropped 3; count of bases not matched to a gene: 8. The CDR3 region has the DNA TGTGCCAGCAGCACGACCGGGACAGGGGGCCGCTACGAGCAGTACTTC. Amino acid sequence: CASSTTGTGGRYEQYF.

This clonotype showed up just a few times. The chain is built from TRBV4-3 and TRBJ2-1, with 7 bases aligning to TRBD1. This CDR3 is built from 16 residues. CDR1 LGHNA and CDR2 YSLEER come from the germline V gene. Germline trimming cut 0 bases from V and 4 bases from J; bases unmatched to any gene: 6. The CDR3 region is CASSQDTGQAYNEQFF. The CDR3 coding sequence is TGCGCCAGCAGCCAAGATACAGGACAGGCATACAATGAGCAGTTCTTC.

The chain employs TRBV5-1 and TRBJ1-6, with no clear D. The CDR3 spans 16 residues. The V end was cut by 0 bases, the J end by 3 bases, with 10 bases between. Germline assignment: CDR1 SGHRS and CDR2 YFSETQ. Here the CDR3 reads CASSLEQPIYNSPLHF. In DNA form, the CDR3 reads TGCGCCAGCAGCTTGGAACAGCCGATCTATAATTCACCCCTCCACTTT.

The sample holds a few counts of this clonotype. The rearrangement uses TRBV20-1 and TRBJ2-7; tentative D call: TRBD2 (5 bases). There are 14 residues in the CDR3. Germline CDR1 is DFQATT and CDR2 is SNEGSKA (reference sequence). The ends were cut back, 6 bases at V and 2 bases at J, with 17 bases in the middle. As DNA, the CDR3 is TGCAGTGCCTCCTCGCTAGCTAACACCTACGAGCAGTACTTC. Amino acid sequence: CSASSLANTYEQYF.

The V gene is TRBV5-6, the J gene TRBJ2-1; 13 bases map to TRBD2. Looked up from germline, CDR1 is SGHDT and CDR2 is YYEEEE. The junction had 6 bases not matched to a gene; V was cut back by 4 bases and J by 5 bases. The CDR3 has 16 residues. CDR3 residues: CASSEGGTSGNNEQFF. DNA of the CDR3: TGTGCCAGCAGCGAGGGCGGGACTAGCGGGAACAATGAGCAGTTCTTC.

The chain couples TRBV7-2 to TRBJ2-4, with D maybe TRBD1 (6 bases). The germline V gene encodes CDR1 SGHTA and CDR2 FQGNSA. There are 13 residues in the CDR3. Trimming left V 9 bases short and J 9 bases short, with 18 bases between. This chain's CDR3 is CARSITGLGIQYF. The CDR3 DNA sequence: TGTGCCAGAAGCATCACAGGGTTGGGCATTCAGTACTTC.

This clonotype was seen a handful of times. This rearrangement joins TRBV3-1 to TRBJ1-2; D gene uncertain. Germline V gene sequence: CDR1 LGHDT, CDR2 YNNKEL (reference sequence). V lost 1 base to trimming and J lost 7 bases, with 7 bases between them. The CDR3 contains 12 residues. DNA of the CDR3: TGTGCCAGCAGCCAAGTCGGACGTGGCTACACCTTC. This sequence encodes CASSQVGRGYTF. Full variable domain (outside the CDR3, taken from reference TRBV3-1 and TRBJ1-2): DTAVSQTPKYLVTQMGNDKSIKCEQNLGHDTMYWYKQDSKKFLKIMFSYNNKELIINETVPNRFSPKSPDKAHLNLHINSLELGDSAVYFCASSQVGRGYTFGSGTRLTVV.

V usage is TRBV20-1 and J usage is TRBJ2-7; TRBD1 or TRBD2 may be the D gene (6 bases each). Germline CDR1 DFQATT, CDR2 SNEGSKA (reference sequence). V shed 0 bases and J shed 6 bases, with 18 bases lying between them. The CDR3 has 15 amino acids. The CDR3 loop reads CSARDPGARFGEQYF. CDR3 nucleotide sequence: TGCAGTGCTAGAGATCCGGGGGCGCGGTTCGGCGAGCAGTACTTC.

This clonotype appeared a few times. The rearrangement uses TRBV4-2 and TRBJ2-3; D may be TRBD1 or TRBD2 (6 bases each). Between the trimmed V and J ends, which lost 0 bases and 6 bases, there was a span of 13 bases. CDR1 and CDR2 (germline): LGHNA, YNFKEQ. The CDR3 runs to 15 residues. The CDR3 sequence is CASSQDRGAGDTQYF. In nucleotides, the CDR3 is TGTGCCAGCAGCCAAGATAGGGGGGCCGGGGATACGCAGTATTTT.

This clonotype was counted a few times. The chain combines TRBV7-2 with TRBJ2-3; a possible D gene is TRBD2 (6 bases). The CDR3 is 15 amino acids. Trimming stripped 7 bases from V and 2 bases from J, with 16 bases between. The V gene's germline CDR1 is SGHTA and CDR2 FQGNSA. CDR3 sequence: CASTPRAGSTDTQYF. CDR3 in DNA: TGTGCCAGCACCCCCAGGGCGGGATCCACAGATACGCAGTATTTT. Filled out from reference TRBV7-2 and TRBJ2-3, the complete variable domain reads GAGVSQSPSNKVTEKGKDVELRCDPISGHTALYWYRQSLGQGLEFLIYFQGNSAPDKSGLPSDRFSAERTGGSVSTLTIQRTQQEDSAVYLCASTPRAGSTDTQYFGPGTRLTVL.

V and J are TRBV6-2 or TRBV6-3 and TRBJ2-1; D not resolved. The ends were cut back, 6 bases at V and 2 bases at J, with 11 bases in the middle. The CDR3 length is 14 residues. Per germline, CDR1 MNHEY and CDR2 SVGEGT. CDR3 in amino acids: CASSFDRAYNEQFF. CDR3 coding DNA: TGTGCCAGCAGCTTCGACCGCGCCTACAATGAGCAGTTCTTC.

This chain uses TRBV18 with TRBJ2-7, with D possibly matching TRBD1 (5 bases). Looked up from germline, CDR1 is KGHSH and CDR2 is LQKENI. The CDR3 has 12 residues. Deletions cut 2 bases from V and 6 bases from J, with 8 bases between. The CDR3 loop reads CASSPNQGEQYF. CDR3 nucleotides: TGTGCCAGCTCACCAAATCAGGGCGAGCAGTACTTC.

This chain joins TRBV6-2 or TRBV6-3 and TRBJ2-3, with D uncertain. Germline V gene lookup returns CDR1 MNHEY and CDR2 SVGEGT. V lost 4 bases, J lost 2 bases, and 10 bases lay in between. The CDR3 spans 14 residues. The DNA for the CDR3 is TGTGCCAGCAGTTTGGGCAGACTCACAGATACGCAGTATTTT. Protein sequence: CASSLGRLTDTQYF.

This clonotype was observed a few times. The rearrangement links TRBV12-3 or TRBV12-4 to TRBJ1-1; D not resolved. The V end was cut by 7 bases, the J end by 3 bases, with 15 bases between. This CDR3 contains 14 residues. CDR3 nucleotides: TGTGCCAGCACCTTACAGAACACCCACACTGAAGCTTTCTTT. Its translation is CASTLQNTHTEAFF.

The chain recombines TRBV5-4 with TRBJ2-3, with TRBD1 matching 9 bases. Unmatched junction bases numbered 12, after V lost 5 bases and J lost 2 bases. This CDR3 contains 17 residues. Germline CDR1 is SGHNT and CDR2 is YYREEE (reference sequence). CDR3 sequence reads: CASSRALGDRDTDTQYF. The CDR3, as DNA: TGTGCCAGCAGTCGCGCCTTAGGGGACAGGGACACAGATACGCAGTATTTT.

This clonotype was detected ten times or more. This chain joins TRBV20-1 and TRBJ2-1; TRBD2 aligns across 7 bases. The junction had 7 bases not matched to a gene; V was cut back by 3 bases and J by 8 bases. Germline lookup yields CDR1 DFQATT and CDR2 SNEGSKA (reference sequence). The CDR3 extends over 13 amino acids. The CDR3 loop is CSARGLGGDEQFF. The CDR3 bases are TGCAGTGCTAGGGGCCTGGGGGGGGATGAGCAGTTCTTC.

The J gene is TRBJ2-3, the V gene TRBV6-5, with D possibly being TRBD1 or TRBD2 (5 bases each). Trimming stripped 0 bases from V and 3 bases from J, with 10 bases between. The CDR3 covers 15 residues. The germline V gene encodes CDR1 MNHEY and CDR2 SVGAGI. DNA of the CDR3: TGTGCCAGCAGTTACTCAGGGACGGCAACAGATACGCAGTATTTT. Encoded protein: CASSYSGTATDTQYF.

This chain joins TRBV7-9 and TRBJ2-3; D is uncertain. Germline V CDR1 and CDR2: SEHNR, FQNEAQ (reference sequence). Trimming removed 4 bases from V and 2 bases from J, with 16 bases in between. The CDR3 is 16 residues long. The DNA for the CDR3 is TGTGCCAGCAGCTCCCGTTTGCTAGATCCCACAGATACGCAGTATTTT. It codes for CASSSRLLDPTDTQYF.

The chain has TRBV7-2 and TRBJ2-3; 7 nucleotides align to TRBD2. This CDR3 has 14 residues. CDR1 and CDR2 from the germline V gene are SGHTA and FQGNSA. V gave up 10 bases and J gave up 4 bases; unmatched junction bases: 11. The CDR3 loop reads CATTTGGRADTQYF. Written as DNA, the CDR3 is TGTGCCACGACGACCGGAGGGAGGGCAGATACGCAGTATTTT.

J is TRBJ2-2 and V is TRBV6-1; unclear D gene. The CDR3 is 14 residues long. Germline V gene sequence: CDR1 MNHNS, CDR2 SASEGT. V lost 2 bases and J 2 bases, leaving 6 bases between the germline ends. CDR3 nucleotides: TGTGCCAGCAGTGAATTCGGTAACACCGGGGAGCTGTTTTTT. Translated, it gives CASSEFGNTGELFF.

The chain couples TRBV5-1 to TRBJ2-3; TRBD1 aligns across 12 bases. Germline V lookup: CDR1 SGHRS, CDR2 YFSETQ. The ends lost 3 bases at V and 7 bases at J; junction bases unmatched: 6. The CDR3 is made up of 15 amino acids. This CDR3 reads CASSSDGTGGYTQYF. For the CDR3, the DNA is TGCGCCAGCAGCTCGGACGGGACAGGGGGCTATACGCAGTATTTT. Combining the CDR3 with reference TRBV5-1 and TRBJ2-3 gives the whole variable domain KAGVTQTPRYLIKTRGQQVTLSCSPISGHRSVSWYQQTPGQGLQFLFEYFSETQRNKGNFPGRFSGRQFSNSRSEMNVSTLELGDSALYLCASSSDGTGGYTQYFGPGTRLTVL.

The CDR3 is CASSSTGGPTGEQYF. Written as DNA, the CDR3 is TGCGCCAGCAGCTCCACAGGGGGCCCGACGGGCGAGCAGTACTTC. This rearrangement joins TRBV5-1 to TRBJ2-7; 9 nucleotides line up with TRBD1. The CDR3 loop spans 15 amino acids. Losses at the gene ends were 3 bases for V and 6 bases for J; bases not matched to a gene: 10. From germline, CDR1 is SGHRS and CDR2 YFSETQ.

The chain uses TRBV12-3 or TRBV12-4 and TRBJ2-2, with D hard to call. The CDR3 spans 15 residues. Trimming pared 2 bases from V and 4 bases from J, leaving 11 bases between. The CDR3 reads CASSLWATGTGELFF. For the CDR3, the DNA is TGTGCCAGCAGTTTATGGGCTACCGGCACCGGGGAGCTGTTTTTT.

This chain connects TRBV6-5 to TRBJ1-5; D may be TRBD1 (5 bases). CDR1 and CDR2 (germline): MNHEY, SVGAGI. Trimming left V 2 bases short and J 6 bases short, with 11 bases between. The CDR3 loop spans 14 amino acids. DNA for the CDR3: TGTGCCAGCAGTTACGCGCAGGGAAGTCAGCCCCAGCATTTT. Translation gives CASSYAQGSQPQHF.

The chain is built from TRBV29-1 and TRBJ2-3; maybe TRBD2 (5 bases). V lost 4 bases to trimming and J lost 4 bases, with 15 bases between them. Per the germline V gene, CDR1 is SQVTM and CDR2 is ANQGSEA. This CDR3 contains 14 residues. CDR3: CSVAVISEADTQYF. CDR3 coding DNA: TGCAGCGTTGCTGTTATCTCGGAGGCAGATACGCAGTATTTT.

The table lists this clonotype with a few counts. The chain uses TRBV7-2 and TRBJ2-5, with D uncertain. Per the germline V gene, CDR1 is SGHTA and CDR2 is FQGNSA. The CDR3 spans 12 residues. V lost 5 bases to trimming and J lost 4 bases, with 8 bases between them. CDR3 sequence (DNA): TGTGCCAGCAGCCCAGCTCGAGAGACCCAGTACTTC. Residues: CASSPARETQYF.

This clonotype was counted a few times. The chain has TRBV28 and TRBJ2-1; tentatively, D is TRBD1 or TRBD2 (6 bases each). The V and J ends lost 11 bases and 4 bases respectively, with 18 bases between them. The V gene's germline CDR1 is MDHEN and CDR2 SYDVKM. There are 14 residues in the CDR3. In DNA form, the CDR3 reads TGTGCCGGAGGGGGTCCCGCCGATTACAATGAGCAGTTCTTC. Translating it yields CAGGGPADYNEQFF. Supplemented by reference TRBV28 and TRBJ2-1, the full variable domain reads DVKVTQSSRYLVKRTGEKVFLECVQDMDHENMFWYRQDPGLGLRLIYFSYDVKMKEKGDIPEGYSVSREKKERFSLILESASTNQTSMYLCAGGGPADYNEQFFGPGTRLTVL.

Only a few counts were recorded for this clonotype. V usage is TRBV5-4 and J usage is TRBJ2-7, with 10 bases that match TRBD2. The ends lost 4 bases at V and 2 bases at J; junction bases unmatched: 6. The CDR3 runs 15 residues. Germline CDR1 and CDR2: SGHNT and YYREEE (reference sequence). The CDR3 sequence: CASSVSGRPTYEQYF. Here the CDR3 DNA reads TGTGCCAGCAGCGTTAGCGGGAGGCCCACCTACGAGCAGTACTTC.